The clone carrying this T cell receptor beta chain was picked up one time. Its antigen is still unknown. Germline values: CDR1 SGHVS, CDR2 FNYEAQ. With 5 bases removed from V and 0 bases from J, the gap between germline ends came to 8 bases. The CDR3 consists of 14 residues. This sample stems from a study of cytomegalovirus exposure and HLA in healthy donors. Study-wide points: The study listed roughly 160 cytomegalovirus-associated TCR beta chains. The study found most TCR sequences rare, yet found some public TCRs in many donors.

The PCR contained 60 Vbeta and 13 Jbeta primers. The repertoire was sequenced with immunoSEQ multiplex PCR; TCRdb's copy has only in-frame clones and lacks some. The sample yields approximately 150,000 clones, approximately 76% seen once. This chain joins TRBV7-6 and TRBJ1-3; D remains ambiguous. The sequenced material came from PBMCs. This receptor was identified in a man in his sixties in good health and CMV-seronegative. The CDR3 region has the DNA TGTGCCAGCAGCCCGTGGAGCTCTGGAAACACCATATATTTT. Its translation: CASSPWSSGNTIYF.